The rows below give T cell receptor beta chains drawn from one sample of a study of CD8 T cells in Susac syndrome. TCRdb used MiXCR to reprocess the immunoSEQ multiplex PCR reads, holding one entry per CDR3 protein. The sample includes around 150,000 distinct CDR3 sequences, 94% seen only once; the top ten take 0.25% to 0.3%. Material for sequencing was CD8+ T cells from PBMCs. These receptors all stem from a human donor in good health. The CDR3 runs from the conserved cysteine through the conserved F or W. A D gene is named only where the DNA matches it firmly. Clone size is shown for a subset of rows, as once, few, many or a class of expanded clone.

-	TRBV30	-	TRBJ1-1	CAWSVAPSEAFF	TGTGCCTGGAGTGTGGCTCCGTCTGAAGCTTTCTTT
-	TRBV28	-	TRBJ2-5	CASSLGPETQYF	TGTGCCAGCAGTTTGGGGCCGGAGACCCAGTACTTC
-	TRBV9	-	TRBJ2-1	CASSYSAASSSYNEQFF	TGTGCCAGCAGCTACTCGGCGGCCTCGAGCTCCTACAATGAGCAGTTCTTC
-	TRBV3-1	-	TRBJ2-3	CASSQRLLHTQYF	TGTGCCAGCAGCCAAAGACTTCTCCATACGCAGTATTTT
once	TRBV7-9	-	TRBJ1-1	CASSKDGLHYYTEAFF	TGTGCCAGCAGCAAGGACGGACTACACTACTACACTGAAGCTTTCTTT
-	TRBV30	-	TRBJ2-1	CAWSILAYNEQFF	TGTGCCTGGAGTATACTAGCCTACAATGAGCAGTTCTTC
once	TRBV28	-	TRBJ1-5	CASSGDYRRGNQPQHF	TGTGCCAGCAGTGGCGACTATCGGCGGGGCAATCAGCCCCAGCATTTT
-	TRBV15	-	TRBJ2-1	CATSDAPNRAHNEQFF	TGTGCCACCAGCGACGCGCCGAACCGGGCCCACAATGAGCAGTTCTTC
-	TRBV2	-	TRBJ1-3	CASKIEVSGNTIYF	TGTGCCAGCAAAATCGAGGTTTCTGGAAACACCATATATTTT
-	TRBV20-1	-	TRBJ1-2	CSADTGTDYGYTF	TGCAGTGCTGATACAGGAACCGACTATGGCTACACCTTC
-	TRBV28	-	TRBJ2-7	CASSLSPRDPRYEQYF	TGTGCCAGCAGTCTCAGCCCTCGGGACCCACGCTACGAGCAGTACTTC
-	TRBV27	TRBD1	TRBJ1-2	CASSSSDRADGYTF	TGTGCCAGCAGTTCCTCTGACAGGGCGGATGGCTACACCTTC
once	TRBV9	-	TRBJ1-1	CASSGGGRGLDTEAFF	TGTGCCAGCAGCGGAGGGGGGAGGGGCCTGGACACTGAAGCTTTCTTT
-	TRBV6-5	-	TRBJ2-1	CASSYLVTNNEQFF	TGTGCCAGCAGTTATCTCGTCACTAACAATGAGCAGTTCTTC
-	TRBV7-8	TRBD1	TRBJ2-7	CASSLEAGGDEQYF	TGTGCCAGCAGCTTAGAGGCAGGGGGCGACGAGCAGTACTTC